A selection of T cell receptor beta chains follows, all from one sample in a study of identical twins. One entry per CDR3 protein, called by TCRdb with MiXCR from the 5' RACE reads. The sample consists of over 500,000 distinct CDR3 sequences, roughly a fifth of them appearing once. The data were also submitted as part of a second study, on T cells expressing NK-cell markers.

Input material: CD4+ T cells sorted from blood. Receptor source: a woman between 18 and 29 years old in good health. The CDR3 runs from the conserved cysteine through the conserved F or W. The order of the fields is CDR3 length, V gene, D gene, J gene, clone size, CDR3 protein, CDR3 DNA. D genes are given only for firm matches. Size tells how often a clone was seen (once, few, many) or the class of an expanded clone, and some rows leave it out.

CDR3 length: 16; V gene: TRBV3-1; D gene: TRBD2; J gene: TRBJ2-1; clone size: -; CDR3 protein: CASSQEGGGPTNEQFF; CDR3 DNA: TGTGCCAGCAGCCAAGAAGGCGGGGGGCCGACAAATGAGCAGTTCTTC
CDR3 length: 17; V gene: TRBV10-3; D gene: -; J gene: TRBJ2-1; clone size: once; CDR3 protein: CAITTEVVGINYNEQFF; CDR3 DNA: TGTGCCATAACAACCGAGGTTGTCGGTATTAACTACAATGAGCAGTTCTTC
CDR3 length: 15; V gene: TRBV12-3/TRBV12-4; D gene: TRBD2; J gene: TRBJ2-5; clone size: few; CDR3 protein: CASSSRLAGHETQYF; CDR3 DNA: TGTGCCAGCAGTTCAAGACTAGCGGGACATGAGACCCAGTACTTC
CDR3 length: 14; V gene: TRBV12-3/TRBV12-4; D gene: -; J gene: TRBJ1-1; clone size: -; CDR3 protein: CASTSWAGATEAFF; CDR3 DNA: TGTGCCAGCACCTCCTGGGCGGGTGCCACTGAAGCTTTCTTT
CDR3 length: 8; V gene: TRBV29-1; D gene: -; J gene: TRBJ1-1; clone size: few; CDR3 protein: CSVELGAF; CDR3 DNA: TGCAGCGTTGAACTTGGCGCCTTT
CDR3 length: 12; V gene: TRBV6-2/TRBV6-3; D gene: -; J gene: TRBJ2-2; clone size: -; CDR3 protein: CALRSRSGELFF; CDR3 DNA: TGTGCCCTCCGTTCTAGATCAGGGGAGCTGTTTTTT
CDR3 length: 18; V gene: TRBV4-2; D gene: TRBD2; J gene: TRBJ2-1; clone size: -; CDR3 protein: CASSHGLAGGNSYNEQFF; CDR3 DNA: TGTGCCAGCAGCCATGGGCTAGCGGGGGGGAACTCCTACAATGAGCAGTTCTTC
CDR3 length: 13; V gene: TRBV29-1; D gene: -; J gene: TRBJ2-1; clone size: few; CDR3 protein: CSGVRGEYNEQFF; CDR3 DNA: TGCAGCGGGGTAAGGGGGGAGTACAATGAGCAGTTCTTC
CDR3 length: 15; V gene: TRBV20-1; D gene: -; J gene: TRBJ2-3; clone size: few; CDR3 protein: CSASDRGRGSDTQYF; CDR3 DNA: TGCAGTGCTAGTGATCGAGGGAGGGGGTCAGATACGCAGTATTTT
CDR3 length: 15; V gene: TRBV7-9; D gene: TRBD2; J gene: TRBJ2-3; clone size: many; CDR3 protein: CASSLLASSTDTQYF; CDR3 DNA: TGTGCCAGCAGTTTACTAGCGTCTAGCACAGATACGCAGTATTTT
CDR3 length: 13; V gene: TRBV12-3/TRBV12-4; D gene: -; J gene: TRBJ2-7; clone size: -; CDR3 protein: CASTGTNSYEQYF; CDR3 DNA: TGTGCCAGCACAGGGACGAACTCCTACGAGCAGTACTTC
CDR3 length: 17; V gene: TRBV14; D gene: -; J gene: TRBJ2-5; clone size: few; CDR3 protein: CASSQAGVTGYQETQYF; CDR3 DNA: TGTGCCAGCAGCCAAGCCGGAGTTACAGGGTACCAAGAGACCCAGTACTTC
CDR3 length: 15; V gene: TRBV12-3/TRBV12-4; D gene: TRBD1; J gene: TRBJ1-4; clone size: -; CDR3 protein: CASSLAPGQGEKLFF; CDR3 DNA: TGTGCCAGCAGTTTAGCACCCGGACAGGGAGAAAAACTGTTTTTT
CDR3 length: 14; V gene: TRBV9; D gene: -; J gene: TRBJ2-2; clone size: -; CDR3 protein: CASSVTSNTGELFF; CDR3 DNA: TGTGCCAGCAGCGTTACTAGCAACACCGGGGAGCTGTTTTTT
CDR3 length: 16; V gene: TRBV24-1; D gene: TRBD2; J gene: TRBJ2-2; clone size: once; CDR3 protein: CATSDPGAGWTGELFF; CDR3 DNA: TGTGCCACCAGTGATCCTGGAGCGGGGTGGACCGGGGAGCTGTTTTTT
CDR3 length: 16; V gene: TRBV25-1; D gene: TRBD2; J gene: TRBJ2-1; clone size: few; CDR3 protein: CASSASSGGAYNEQFF; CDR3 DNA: TGTGCCAGCAGTGCTTCTAGCGGGGGGGCCTACAATGAGCAGTTCTTC
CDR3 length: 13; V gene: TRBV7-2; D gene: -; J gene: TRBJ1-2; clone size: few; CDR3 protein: CASSLVGAYGYTF; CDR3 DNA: TGTGCCAGCAGCTTAGTAGGGGCCTATGGCTACACCTTC
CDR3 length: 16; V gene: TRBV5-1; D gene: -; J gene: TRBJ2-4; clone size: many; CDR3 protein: CASSPSVSVAKNIQYF; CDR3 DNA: TGCGCCAGCAGTCCCAGCGTATCCGTCGCCAAAAACATTCAGTACTTC
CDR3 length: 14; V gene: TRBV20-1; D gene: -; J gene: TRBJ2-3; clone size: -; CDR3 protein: CSARVGGNTDTQYF; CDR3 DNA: TGCAGTGCTAGAGTAGGCGGGAACACAGATACGCAGTATTTT
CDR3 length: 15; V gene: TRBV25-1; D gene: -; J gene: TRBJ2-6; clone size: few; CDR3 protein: CASSQDHSGANVLTF; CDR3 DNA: TGTGCCAGCAGTCAAGACCACTCTGGGGCCAACGTCCTGACTTTC
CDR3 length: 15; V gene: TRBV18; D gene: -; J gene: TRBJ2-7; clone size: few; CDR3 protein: CASSPPVVGTYEQYF; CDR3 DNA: TGTGCCAGCTCACCACCGGTAGTCGGGACCTACGAGCAGTACTTC
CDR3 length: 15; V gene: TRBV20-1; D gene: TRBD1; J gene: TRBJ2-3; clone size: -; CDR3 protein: CSANRQGTYTDTQYF; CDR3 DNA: TGCAGTGCTAACAGACAGGGGACCTACACAGATACGCAGTATTTT
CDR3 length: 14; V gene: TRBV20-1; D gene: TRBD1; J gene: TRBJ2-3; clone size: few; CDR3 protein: CSSHRGDGTDTQYF; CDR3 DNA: TGCAGTAGTCACAGGGGGGACGGCACAGATACGCAGTATTTT
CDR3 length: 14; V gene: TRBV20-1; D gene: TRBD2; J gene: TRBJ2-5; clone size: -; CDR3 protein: CSARDPGAGGNQYF; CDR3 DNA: TGCAGTGCTAGAGATCCGGGAGCGGGGGGGAACCAGTACTTC
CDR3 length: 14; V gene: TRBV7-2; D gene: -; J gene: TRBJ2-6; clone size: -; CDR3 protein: CASSLIAGANVLTF; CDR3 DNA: TGTGCCAGCAGCTTAATCGCTGGGGCCAACGTCCTGACTTTC
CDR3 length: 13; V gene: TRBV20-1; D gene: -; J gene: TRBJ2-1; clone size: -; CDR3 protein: CSARSVGLNEQFF; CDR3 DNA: TGCAGTGCCAGATCCGTGGGATTGAATGAGCAGTTCTTC
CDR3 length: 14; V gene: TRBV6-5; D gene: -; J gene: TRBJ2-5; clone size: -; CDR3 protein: CASSYLASRETQYF; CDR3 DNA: TGTGCCAGCAGTTACTTGGCTAGCAGAGAGACCCAGTACTTC